This entry lists 14 T cell receptor beta chains sequenced from one sample in a study of regulatory T cells in long-lasting Graves disease. To make TCR beta libraries, researchers used iRepertoire HTBI primers and Arm-PCR of CDR3 regions. A single record per CDR3 protein comes from TCRdb applying MiXCR to the multiplex PCR reads. The sample has 390,000 or so distinct CDR3 sequences; around 11% are singletons. Time point defined: newly diagnosed GD, antithyroid drugs for less than 3 months. Extracted RNA from PBMCs served as the source of the TCR library. The same data also contributed to another study, on T cells in Graves' hyperthyroidism and ophthalmopathy.

The sample consisted of peripheral blood mononuclear cells (PBMCs), taken at new diagnosis, from a patient treated with antithyroid drugs. These receptors originate from a woman aged 18-29 years with Graves disease.

This clonotype was counted ten times or more. The V call is TRBV11-1, the J call TRBJ1-1; D possibly corresponds to TRBD1 (5 bases). V was shortened by 5 bases and J by 0 bases, with 13 bases between the two germline ends. The CDR3 extends over 15 amino acids. Germline V gene sequence: CDR1 SGHAT, CDR2 FQDESV (reference sequence). CDR3: CASSPRQKLNTEAFF. In DNA, the CDR3 is TGTGCCAGCAGCCCCCGACAGAAATTGAACACTGAAGCTTTCTTT.

This clonotype was counted ten times or more. The rearrangement joins TRBV7-3 to TRBJ2-3; D gene ambiguous. This CDR3 is 13 amino acids long. Trimming shortened V by 1 base and J by 6 bases, and 8 bases separated the two germline ends. Germline lookup yields CDR1 SGHTA and CDR2 FQGTGA. In DNA, the CDR3 is TGTGCCAGCAGCTTAAAATTGTTCGATACGCAGTATTTT. Amino acids: CASSLKLFDTQYF.

At least ten counts were recorded for this clonotype. This chain connects TRBV7-9 to TRBJ2-3; 12 bases agree with TRBD2. The CDR3 covers 16 residues. The germline CDR1 and CDR2 sequences are SEHNR and FQNEAQ (reference sequence). The ends lost 5 bases at V and 2 bases at J; junction bases unmatched: 5. The CDR3 DNA sequence: TGTGCCAGCAGCCCAAGGACTAGCGGGATCACAGATACGCAGTATTTT. Translated: CASSPRTSGITDTQYF.

This clonotype was seen ten or more times. The chain couples TRBV7-9 to TRBJ2-1; D possibly corresponds to TRBD2 (5 bases). V dropped 8 bases and J dropped 10 bases, with 21 bases sitting between them. This CDR3 contains 14 residues. CDR1 and CDR2 from the germline V gene are SEHNR and FQNEAQ (reference sequence). The DNA for the CDR3 is TGTGCCAGCCAACCTGAGCGGACGATGGACGAGCAGTTCTTC. This encodes CASQPERTMDEQFF.

This clonotype appeared a few times. V is TRBV20-1 and J is TRBJ1-4, with TRBD1 matching 7 bases. Trimming cost V 3 bases and J 6 bases; bases outside gene matches: 10. CDR1 is DFQATT and CDR2 is SNEGSKA in the germline V gene (reference sequence). The CDR3 is 15 amino acids. CDR3 in DNA: TGCAGTGCTAGGGTTCTAAGGGGGCTGGATGAAAAACTGTTTTTT. It encodes CSARVLRGLDEKLFF.

This clonotype was found many times. V is TRBV7-2 and J is TRBJ1-1, with TRBD1 matching 9 bases. With 5 bases clipped from V and 5 bases from J, the junction kept 9 bases outside the gene matches. CDR3 size: 15 residues. Germline loops: CDR1 SGHTA, CDR2 FQGNSA. CDR3 nucleotides: TGTGCCAGCAGCCCCACAGGGGGCGCTTATACTGAAGCTTTCTTT. The encoded protein is CASSPTGGAYTEAFF.

This clonotype was picked up many times. V is TRBV12-3 or TRBV12-4 and J is TRBJ2-6; D is unclear. V shed 5 bases and J shed 5 bases, with 10 bases lying between them. The CDR3 extends over 14 amino acids. The CDR3 DNA reads TGTGCCAGCAGTCCCCGCCCCTGGGCCAACGTCCTGACTTTC. Translating it yields CASSPRPWANVLTF.

This sequence joins TRBV10-1 and TRBJ2-5; D ambiguous. V shed 7 bases and J shed 1 base, with 7 bases lying between them. The CDR3 has 12 amino acids. Germline V CDR1 and CDR2: WNHNN, SYGVQD (reference sequence). For the CDR3, the DNA is TGCGCCAGCATGCACAGCCAAGAGACCCAGTACTTC. Translated: CASMHSQETQYF.

This clonotype was found a few times. The J gene is TRBJ2-4, the V gene TRBV9, with TRBD1 as a possible D gene (5 bases). The CDR3 has 13 amino acids. Between the trimmed V and J ends, which lost 3 bases and 11 bases, there was a span of 15 bases. Germline CDR1 and CDR2: SGDLS and YYNGEE. Written as DNA, the CDR3 is TGTGCCAGCAGCGATAGCCTCCAAGGGGTTCAGTACTTC. As protein: CASSDSLQGVQYF.

V is TRBV5-1 and J is TRBJ1-2; D may be TRBD1 (5 bases). The V end lost 0 bases, the J end lost 2 bases, and 8 bases lay between the germline ends. This CDR3 has 14 amino acids. Germline assignment: CDR1 SGHRS and CDR2 YFSETQ. CDR3 bases: TGCGCCAGCAGCTTGGGTCCAGGGAACTATGGCTACACCTTC. Its translation is CASSLGPGNYGYTF.

This clonotype was seen only a few times. J is TRBJ2-6 and V is TRBV6-4; D is undetermined. In germline, CDR1 is MRHNA, CDR2 SNTAGT. Trimming stripped 7 bases from V and 0 bases from J, with 13 bases between. This CDR3 has 16 residues. The CDR3 loop is CASMDRADSGANVLTF. In DNA form, the CDR3 reads TGTGCCAGCATGGACCGTGCCGACTCTGGGGCCAACGTCCTGACTTTC.

At least ten counts were recorded for this clonotype. This chain joins TRBV28 and TRBJ1-2; D unresolved. This CDR3 is built from 14 residues. Germline assignment: CDR1 MDHEN and CDR2 SYDVKM. Trimming removed 1 base from V and 6 bases from J, with 12 bases in between. The chain's CDR3 is CASSLSGMADGYTF. The CDR3, as DNA: TGTGCCAGCAGTTTATCGGGGATGGCGGATGGCTACACCTTC.

Ten or more counts support this clonotype. This chain links TRBV11-2 with TRBJ2-2, with unresolved D. Between the trimmed V and J ends, which lost 6 bases and 6 bases, there was a span of 17 bases. CDR1 is SGHAT and CDR2 is FQNNGV in the germline V gene. This CDR3 region has 15 residues. The CDR3 loop reads CASSVRPPGSGELFF. CDR3 bases: TGTGCCAGCAGTGTTCGGCCCCCAGGATCCGGGGAGCTGTTTTTT.

This clonotype was detected many times. The CDR3 is CASSFDRPGGYTF. The CDR3 DNA is TGTGCCAGCAGCTTCGACCGCCCGGGTGGCTACACCTTC. The chain is built from TRBV7-2 and TRBJ1-2; D remains ambiguous. V lost 3 bases and J 7 bases, leaving 12 bases between the germline ends. This CDR3 is 13 amino acids long. CDR1 SGHTA and CDR2 FQGNSA come from the germline V gene.